Presented here are 23 T cell receptor beta chains from one specimen sequenced in a study of Graves' ophthalmopathy and Graves' hyperthyroidism. Scientists amplified the TCR beta CDR3 regions from RNA transcripts. An initial RT-PCR round employing HTBI primers preceded a second-round multiplex PCR. One entry per CDR3 protein, called by TCRdb with MiXCR from the multiplex PCR reads. The sample gives about 550,000 distinct CDR3 sequences, 39% of which show up once; over 3.5% is in the top ten. The sample taken for sequencing was peripheral blood or thyroid tissue (not recorded which). All receptors come from an adult man with Graves' hyperthyroidism.

This clonotype came up many times. This chain joins TRBV15 and TRBJ1-5; possibly TRBD1 for D (6 bases). The CDR3 extends over 15 amino acids. Germline-derived CDR1 and CDR2 are LNHNV and YYDKDF (reference sequence). The V end lost 1 base, the J end lost 0 bases, and 7 bases lay between the germline ends. The CDR3 protein is CATSRVGGSNQPQHF. The CDR3 DNA sequence: TGTGCCACCAGCAGAGTAGGGGGTAGCAATCAGCCCCAGCATTTT.

This clonotype turned up a few times. The CDR3 is CASSYWASGRVEQYF. In nucleotides, the CDR3 is TGTGCCAGCAGTTACTGGGCTAGCGGGAGGGTCGAGCAGTACTTC. The V call is TRBV6-5, the J call TRBJ2-7, with TRBD2 matching over 12 bases. The germline gives CDR1 MNHEY, CDR2 SVGAGI. The CDR3 extends over 15 amino acids. Losses at the gene ends were 1 base for V and 6 bases for J; bases not matched to a gene: 4.

This clonotype was observed at least ten times. The CDR3 region has the DNA TGTGCCAGCAGTTTCGGGTCGAGACAGAGAGTCTACTATGGCTACACCTTC. Translated: CASSFGSRQRVYYGYTF. This chain links TRBV12-3 or TRBV12-4 with TRBJ1-2; tentatively, D is TRBD1 (5 bases). V was cut by 3 bases and J by 3 bases, with 20 bases left in between. This CDR3 has 17 residues.

In its sample, this clonotype was seen many times. The chain couples TRBV5-1 to TRBJ1-1; D is unclear. The CDR3 covers 12 residues. Germline CDR1 is SGHRS and CDR2 is YFSETQ. V dropped 4 bases and J dropped 8 bases, with 12 bases sitting between them. This chain's CDR3 is CASSPNSGEAFF. CDR3 DNA: TGCGCCAGCAGCCCGAACAGCGGAGAAGCTTTCTTT.

A remark on this clonotype: A much larger clonotype is one base distant, so this may be a read error. The genes are TRBV29-1 and TRBJ2-3; 7 nucleotides match TRBD1. Germline V CDR1 and CDR2: SQVTM, ANQGSEA. This CDR3 is built from 13 residues. DNA of the CDR3: TGCAGCGTTGAAGGAGGGGGCACAGAAACGCAGTATTTT. This codes for CSVEGGGTETQYF.

This clonotype was seen a few times. This chain connects TRBV13 to TRBJ2-5; TRBD1 aligns across 9 bases. This CDR3 is 14 amino acids long. V shed 6 bases, J shed 4 bases, and the junction held 6 bases outside the gene matches. Germline lookup yields CDR1 PRHDT and CDR2 FYEKMQ (reference sequence). The CDR3: CASREQGARETQYF. CDR3 sequence (DNA): TGTGCCAGCAGAGAACAGGGGGCTCGAGAGACCCAGTACTTC.

At least ten counts were recorded for this clonotype. The chain uses TRBV5-6 and TRBJ2-7; 10 bases fit TRBD2. Per germline, CDR1 SGHDT and CDR2 YYEEEE. This CDR3 has 13 residues. The J segment lost 5 bases and the V segment lost 2 bases, leaving 1 base of the junction unmatched. CDR3 bases: TGTGCCAGCAGCTTCGGGACTAGCGACGAGCAGTACTTC. It translates to CASSFGTSDEQYF.

In its sample, this clonotype was seen many times. This rearrangement joins TRBV7-9 to TRBJ2-5; 8 bases fit TRBD2. Germline CDR1 reads SEHNR; CDR2 reads FQNEAQ (reference sequence). The CDR3 totals 17 residues. After removal of 1 base from V and 2 bases from J, the junction contained 9 bases not matched to a gene. CDR3 protein: CASSLGKGTSVQETQYF. Here the CDR3 DNA reads TGTGCCAGCAGCTTAGGCAAAGGGACTAGTGTACAAGAGACCCAGTACTTC.

This clonotype showed up just a few times. This chain connects TRBV28 to TRBJ1-1; D gene uncertain. The CDR3 length is 14 residues. Germline V gene sequence: CDR1 MDHEN, CDR2 SYDVKM. V was clipped by 8 bases and J by 3 bases, with 16 bases between them. The CDR3 reads CASVIDLAYTEAFF. As DNA, the CDR3 is TGTGCCAGCGTGATAGACCTCGCTTACACTGAAGCTTTCTTT.

This clonotype was seen at least ten times. V is TRBV2 and J is TRBJ1-1; a weak D match, TRBD1 (6 bases). V lost 5 bases, J lost 4 bases, and 11 bases lay in between. The CDR3 has 13 residues. CDR1 is SNHLY and CDR2 is FYNNEI in the germline V gene. Here the CDR3 reads CASSRQESTEAFF. The CDR3 DNA sequence: TGTGCCAGCAGTCGACAGGAGAGCACTGAAGCTTTCTTT.

This clonotype came up many times. The chain uses TRBV5-1 and TRBJ1-1; D is undetermined. The germline gives CDR1 SGHRS, CDR2 YFSETQ. This CDR3 is built from 15 residues. Between the trimmed V and J ends, which lost 0 bases and 6 bases, there was a span of 15 bases. The CDR3 region has the DNA TGCGCCAGCAGCTTGGCCACCACAAGGAGCGCTGAAGCTTTCTTT. Translation: CASSLATTRSAEAFF.

At least ten counts were recorded for this clonotype. J is TRBJ1-5 and V is TRBV20-1; D might be TRBD1 (5 bases). Germline V gene lookup returns CDR1 DFQATT and CDR2 SNEGSKA (reference sequence). The CDR3 covers 15 residues. V shed 6 bases and J shed 4 bases, with 19 bases lying between them. CDR3 loop: CSAKRSGRVNQPQHF. Here the CDR3 DNA reads TGCAGTGCCAAAAGATCGGGCAGGGTGAATCAGCCCCAGCATTTT.

This clonotype was counted ten times or more. The chain combines TRBV9 with TRBJ1-5; 8 positions match TRBD1. The J segment lost 3 bases and the V segment lost 2 bases, leaving 4 bases of the junction unmatched. This CDR3 is 15 amino acids long. Germline CDR1 SGDLS, CDR2 YYNGEE. The CDR3 coding sequence is TGTGCCAGCAGCGTCGGACAGGGCTTCAATCAGCCCCAGCATTTT. As protein: CASSVGQGFNQPQHF.

J is TRBJ1-1 and V is TRBV5-1; 8 positions agree with TRBD1. J was trimmed by 9 bases and V by 4 bases; bases with no gene match: 11. Germline values: CDR1 SGHRS, CDR2 YFSETQ. The CDR3 covers 14 residues. In DNA, the CDR3 is TGCGCCAGCAGCACGGACAGGGCCGGGGGTAAAGCTTTCTTT. Amino acids: CASSTDRAGGKAFF. Full variable domain (outside the CDR3, taken from reference TRBV5-1 and TRBJ1-1): KAGVTQTPRYLIKTRGQQVTLSCSPISGHRSVSWYQQTPGQGLQFLFEYFSETQRNKGNFPGRFSGRQFSNSRSEMNVSTLELGDSALYLCASSTDRAGGKAFFGQGTRLTVV.

This clonotype was counted a few times. The genes are TRBV7-8 and TRBJ2-1, with D hard to call. Trimming shortened V by 5 bases and J by 7 bases, and 3 bases separated the two germline ends. The CDR3 is 10 residues long. Germline V gene data show CDR1 as SGHVS and CDR2 as FQNEAQ. The CDR3 region is CASSANEQFF. The CDR3 coding sequence is TGTGCCAGCAGCGCGAATGAGCAGTTCTTC.

J is TRBJ2-7 and V is TRBV20-1, with 11 bases lining up with TRBD1. The CDR3 extends over 10 amino acids. Germline V gives CDR1 DFQATT, CDR2 SNEGSKA (reference sequence). V shed 6 bases and J 11 bases; nucleotides not matched to a gene: 3. The CDR3 nucleotides read TGCAGTGCCCCGGGACAGGGGGAGTACTTC. As protein: CSAPGQGEYF.

CDR3 DNA: TGTGCCAGCAGTTCTCATTCTTCAACAACTAATGAAAAACTGTTTTTT. This translates into CASSSHSSTTNEKLFF. This rearrangement joins TRBV6-5 to TRBJ1-4; D remains unclear. The V gene's germline CDR1 is MNHEY and CDR2 SVGAGI. The CDR3 contains 16 residues. With 4 bases removed from V and 0 bases from J, the gap between germline ends came to 12 bases.

The table lists this clonotype with many counts. Being one base from a much bigger clone, this may be a read error. The chain joins TRBV12-3 or TRBV12-4 to TRBJ1-2, with a tentative D call TRBD1 (6 bases). The CDR3 has 15 residues. CDR3 sequence: CAGSFGQGIDYGYTF. For the CDR3, the DNA is TGTGCCGGCAGTTTCGGGCAGGGGATTGACTATGGCTACACCTTC.

This clonotype was detected only a few times. The chain has TRBV6-2 or TRBV6-3 and TRBJ2-7; tentative D call: TRBD2 (6 bases). The CDR3 covers 14 residues. CDR1 and CDR2 from the germline V gene are MNHEY and SVGEGT. V was shortened by 7 bases and J by 6 bases, with 19 bases between the two germline ends. CDR3 DNA: TGTGCCAGCACCCCACCCGGGCGGGAAATCGAGCAGTACTTC. This sequence encodes CASTPPGREIEQYF.

The J gene is TRBJ2-7, the V gene TRBV7-2, with D unresolved. The CDR3 is made up of 13 amino acids. CDR1 and CDR2 (germline): SGHTA, FQGNSA. Trimming stripped 6 bases from V and 0 bases from J, with 9 bases between. The CDR3 DNA sequence: TGTGCCAGCAGAAACCGCGGCTCCTACGAGCAGTACTTC. The encoded protein is CASRNRGSYEQYF.

This clonotype was picked up many times. The rearrangement uses TRBV7-3 and TRBJ2-5; D call uncertain. Trimming left V 5 bases short and J 3 bases short, with 13 bases between. Germline-derived CDR1 and CDR2 are SGHTA and FQGTGA. This CDR3 is 14 amino acids long. The DNA for the CDR3 is TGTGCCAGCAGCGCCAGTCGTCTGGAAGAGACCCAGTACTTC. Translated, it gives CASSASRLEETQYF.

This clonotype came up once. This CDR3 is CATSRVAGNYGYTF. The CDR3, as DNA: TGTGCCACCAGCAGAGTGGCGGGAAACTATGGCTACACCTTC. The rearrangement links TRBV15 to TRBJ1-2; D ambiguous. The ends were cut back, 1 base at V and 2 bases at J, with 8 bases in the middle. In germline, CDR1 is LNHNV, CDR2 YYDKDF (reference sequence). CDR3 size: 14 residues.

This clonotype was counted at least ten times. V is TRBV10-3 and J is TRBJ1-5; no firm D call. The V end lost 0 bases, the J end lost 4 bases, and 16 bases lay between the germline ends. From germline, CDR1 is ENHRY and CDR2 SYGVKD. The CDR3 length is 17 residues. CDR3 loop: CAISESSVTGDNQPQHF. Here the CDR3 DNA reads TGTGCCATCAGTGAGTCGAGCGTAACCGGGGATAATCAGCCCCAGCATTTT.